These 25 T cell receptor beta chains came from one sample sequenced in a study of shared clonotypes between healthy human individuals. Libraries were prepared by immunoSEQ multiplex PCR; TCRdb keeps only in-frame clonotypes and omits some of them. The sample lists around 2.1 million clones, about 93% seen once, with 1.5% to 2% in the top ten. CD45RO-negative, CCR7-selected cells formed the naive CD8 fraction, which excluded terminally differentiated effector memory CD45RA+ cells. Sequencing was done on a sample of naive CD8+ T cells from PBMCs. All receptors come from a man between 18 and 35 years old in good health. Some clones in this sample may be carry-over from other donors' samples.

The chain links TRBV9 to TRBJ2-1; no clear D. V lost 4 bases and J lost 6, with 14 bases in between. Looked up from germline, CDR1 is SGDLS and CDR2 is YYNGEE. This CDR3 comprises 14 residues. CDR3 loop: CASSPVAGINEQFF. The DNA for the CDR3 is TGTGCCAGCAGCCCCGTGGCAGGTATCAATGAGCAGTTCTTC.

The rearrangement joins TRBV11-2 to TRBJ1-2; a weak D match, TRBD1 (5 bases). CDR3 length equals 15 residues. Trimming removed 5 bases at V and 8 bases at J, with 21 bases between. The germline V gene encodes CDR1 SGHAT and CDR2 FQNNGV. The CDR3 protein is CASSLAGSLWWGYTF. DNA for the CDR3: TGTGCCAGCAGCCTGGCAGGGTCTCTTTGGTGGGGCTACACCTTC.

The gene calls are TRBV27 and TRBJ2-7; the D gene is possibly TRBD1 (5 bases). The CDR3 runs to 15 residues. The ends were cut back, 3 bases at V and 2 bases at J, with 14 bases in the middle. CDR1 MNHEY and CDR2 SMNVEV come from the germline V gene (reference sequence). The CDR3 sequence is CASSLLSGPTYEQYF. The CDR3 nucleotides are TGTGCCAGCAGTTTGTTGTCAGGGCCAACCTACGAGCAGTACTTC.

The rearrangement uses TRBV7-6 and TRBJ1-4; maybe TRBD1 (5 bases). The CDR3 runs to 15 residues. Deletions cut 0 bases from V and 13 bases from J, with 18 bases between. Germline assignment: CDR1 SGHVS and CDR2 FNYEAQ. The CDR3 nucleotides are TGTGCCAGCAGCTTAGCGGGGGACGGCCGCCAAGGACTGTTTTTT. Translated, it gives CASSLAGDGRQGLFF.

The count of this clone is one. The genes are TRBV28 and TRBJ1-1, with D perhaps TRBD1 (6 bases). V gave up 3 bases and J gave up 5 bases, with 13 bases separating them. The CDR3 totals 14 residues. Germline values: CDR1 MDHEN, CDR2 SYDVKM. This CDR3 reads CASSFSEGVTEAFF. CDR3 nucleotide sequence: TGTGCCAGCAGTTTCTCCGAGGGGGTTACTGAAGCTTTCTTT.

The chain employs TRBV18 and TRBJ1-2, with TRBD1 as a possible D gene (6 bases). Germline V gene sequence: CDR1 KGHSH, CDR2 LQKENI. This CDR3 has 16 amino acids. V was cut by 0 bases and J by 4 bases, with 15 bases left in between. CDR3 coding DNA: TGTGCCAGCTCACCACCAAGCGGGGGCTTGGGCTATGGCTACACCTTC. It is translated as CASSPPSGGLGYGYTF.

In its sample, this clone was seen once. Other DNA sequences in the same sample also yield this CDR3. The chain employs TRBV7-2 and TRBJ2-7; 8 positions match TRBD2. The CDR3 is 15 amino acids. The V and J ends lost 0 bases and 0 bases, in that order; junction bases with no gene match: 1. Germline V CDR1 and CDR2: SGHTA, FQGNSA. Here the CDR3 DNA reads TGTGCCAGCAGCTTAGCCGGGGGGGGCTCCTACGAGCAGTACTTC. It codes for CASSLAGGGSYEQYF.

CDR3 residues: CASSFTVGERTETSYEQYF. In DNA, the CDR3 is TGTGCCAGCAGCTTCACCGTCGGGGAGCGGACCGAAACCTCCTACGAGCAGTACTTC. V is TRBV11-1 and J is TRBJ2-7; tentative D call: TRBD2 (5 bases). The CDR3 extends over 19 amino acids. Germline loops: CDR1 SGHAT, CDR2 FQDESV (reference sequence). The V end lost 3 bases, the J end lost 0 bases, and 24 bases lay between the germline ends.

DNA for the CDR3: TGTGCCAGCAGCCCCCGAGGGCAGGGCGCCCACGAGCAGTACTTC. Translation gives CASSPRGQGAHEQYF. The rearrangement joins TRBV9 to TRBJ2-7; D may correspond to TRBD1 or TRBD2 (5 bases each). The CDR3 is 15 amino acids. The V gene's germline CDR1 is SGDLS and CDR2 YYNGEE. Trimming left V 4 bases short and J 5 bases short, with 19 bases between.

The table lists this clone with a count of one. The chain couples TRBV11-2 to TRBJ2-5; D remains ambiguous. The CDR3 runs 14 residues. Germline lookup yields CDR1 SGHAT and CDR2 FQNNGV. Trimming pared 4 bases from V and 4 bases from J, leaving 13 bases between. The CDR3 region has the DNA TGTGCCAGCAGCTACCGAAGCGTATCAGAGACCCAGTACTTC. This encodes CASSYRSVSETQYF.

V gene TRBV30 combines with J gene TRBJ2-5, with 9 bases matching TRBD1. CDR1 and CDR2 from the germline V gene are GTSNPN and SVGIG (reference sequence). Unmatched junction bases numbered 3, after V lost 0 bases and J lost 4 bases. The CDR3 covers 14 residues. CDR3 nucleotide sequence: TGTGCCTGGAGTGTGAACAGGGGGCCAGAGACCCAGTACTTC. Protein product: CAWSVNRGPETQYF.

The chain joins TRBV10-2 to TRBJ1-5; tentatively, D is TRBD1 (5 bases). V was trimmed by 4 bases and J by 5 bases, leaving 9 bases between them. The CDR3 has 13 amino acids. Germline assignment: CDR1 WSHSY and CDR2 SAAADI. In DNA form, the CDR3 reads TGCGCCAGCAGTGGGGGGGTCGATCAGCCCCAGCATTTT. It encodes CASSGGVDQPQHF.

The chain uses TRBV7-6 and TRBJ2-5; D is possibly TRBD2 (6 bases). V was shortened by 0 bases and J by 2 bases, with 13 bases between the two germline ends. Germline CDR1 is SGHVS and CDR2 is FNYEAQ. The CDR3 is made up of 16 amino acids. CDR3 nucleotides: TGTGCCAGCAGCTTAGCGCTTCGGGGGTTGCAAGAGACCCAGTACTTC. Translation: CASSLALRGLQETQYF.

This rearrangement joins TRBV5-3 to TRBJ2-7, with 10 bases fitting TRBD1. TRBV5-3 is an open reading frame, and its role is uncertain. Germline trimming cut 4 bases from V and 1 base from J; bases unmatched to any gene: 14. The CDR3 has 18 amino acids. The CDR3, as DNA: TGTGCCAGAAGCGGGACAGGGGCATGGAGGAACATTTCCTACGAGCAGTACTTC. It specifies CARSGTGAWRNISYEQYF.

The chain uses TRBV6-1 and TRBJ2-7, with 9 positions matching TRBD2. The germline V gene encodes CDR1 MNHNS and CDR2 SASEGT. J was trimmed by 7 bases and V by 6 bases; bases with no gene match: 22. The CDR3 has 18 amino acids. CDR3 region: CASSEFRVRASGVTEQYF. For the CDR3, the DNA is TGTGCCAGCAGCGAATTCAGGGTTCGGGCTAGCGGGGTTACAGAGCAGTACTTC.

The chain joins TRBV7-7 to TRBJ2-7; 9 bases match TRBD1. Germline CDR1 and CDR2: SSHAT and FNYEAQ (reference sequence). The CDR3 sequence is 15 residues long. The trim removed 5 bases at V and 5 bases at J, leaving 10 bases unmatched. CDR3 nucleotides: TGTGCCAGCAGCGCGGGACAGGGATTCATAAACGAGCAGTACTTC. Translated: CASSAGQGFINEQYF.

The rearrangement links TRBV5-6 to TRBJ2-3; possibly TRBD1 for D (6 bases). Looked up from germline, CDR1 is SGHDT and CDR2 is YYEEEE. This CDR3 comprises 13 residues. Trimming shortened V by 1 base and J by 4 bases, and 7 bases separated the two germline ends. The CDR3 region is CASSLTGPDTQYF. In nucleotides, the CDR3 is TGTGCCAGCAGCTTGACAGGGCCAGATACGCAGTATTTT.

The gene calls are TRBV5-4 and TRBJ2-7, with 9 bases identical to TRBD1. Unmatched junction bases numbered 7, after V lost 0 bases and J lost 3 bases. This CDR3 contains 16 residues. Germline V CDR1 and CDR2: SGHNT, YYREEE (reference sequence). For the CDR3, the DNA is TGTGCCAGCAGCTTGGTTCCCGGGACAGGGTACTACGAGCAGTACTTC. This encodes CASSLVPGTGYYEQYF.

The CDR3 sequence is CASIQGLTQYF. CDR3 nucleotides: TGCGCCAGCATACAGGGCCTTACGCAGTATTTT. The V call is TRBV5-1, the J call TRBJ2-3; tentative D call: TRBD1 (6 bases). This CDR3 has 11 residues. V lost 6 bases and J 8 bases, leaving 10 bases between the germline ends. Per germline, CDR1 SGHRS and CDR2 YFSETQ. Filled out from reference TRBV5-1 and TRBJ2-3, the complete variable domain reads KAGVTQTPRYLIKTRGQQVTLSCSPISGHRSVSWYQQTPGQGLQFLFEYFSETQRNKGNFPGRFSGRQFSNSRSEMNVSTLELGDSALYLCASIQGLTQYFGPGTRLTVL.

The gene calls are TRBV29-1 and TRBJ1-4; TRBD1 agrees at 10 bases. Losses at the gene ends were 5 bases for V and 8 bases for J; bases not matched to a gene: 5. Germline loops: CDR1 SQVTM, CDR2 ANQGSEA. The CDR3 loop spans 13 amino acids. CDR3 sequence (DNA): TGCAGCGTTTCGACAGGGGGCAAGGAAAAACTGTTTTTT. Residues: CSVSTGGKEKLFF.

The V gene is TRBV21-1, the J gene TRBJ1-2; the D call TRBD1 from the table was never checked on the DNA. TRBV21-1 corresponds to a pseudogene. This CDR3 has 16 residues. CDR3 coding DNA: TGTGCCAGCAGCAAAGTCGGAATTACAGGGGGCAATGGCTACACCTTC. This gives the protein CASSKVGITGGNGYTF.

The chain uses TRBV29-1 and TRBJ2-7; D may be TRBD1 (5 bases). The CDR3 spans 12 residues. CDR1 and CDR2 from the germline V gene are SQVTM and ANQGSEA. Trimming pared 6 bases from V and 0 bases from J, leaving 9 bases between. The CDR3 region is CSVRTFSYEQYF. In DNA, the CDR3 is TGCAGCGTCCGGACATTCTCCTACGAGCAGTACTTC.

This chain connects TRBV30 to TRBJ1-3; D is perhaps TRBD1 (5 bases). The CDR3 has 13 residues. V lost 5 bases to trimming and J lost 9 bases, with 17 bases between them. In germline, CDR1 is GTSNPN, CDR2 SVGIG (reference sequence). Here the CDR3 reads CAWYPGTRATIYF. The CDR3 region has the DNA TGTGCCTGGTACCCCGGGACTAGGGCCACCATATATTTT.

J is TRBJ2-1 and V is TRBV11-2; 10 bases agree with TRBD2. With 2 bases clipped from V and 2 bases from J, the junction kept 3 bases outside the gene matches. Germline loops: CDR1 SGHAT, CDR2 FQNNGV. CDR3 length: 16 amino acids. The CDR3, as DNA: TGTGCCAGCAGCTTAAGGAGCGGGAGGGCCTACAATGAGCAGTTCTTC. Amino acids: CASSLRSGRAYNEQFF. Filled out from reference TRBV11-2 and TRBJ2-1, the complete variable domain reads EAGVAQSPRYKIIEKRQSVAFWCNPISGHATLYWYQQILGQGPKLLIQFQNNGVVDDSQLPKDRFSAERLKGVDSTLKIQPAKLEDSAVYLCASSLRSGRAYNEQFFGPGTRLTVL.

The genes are TRBV10-1 and TRBJ2-2; 7 positions agree with TRBD1. The V and J ends lost 4 bases and 3 bases, in that order; junction bases with no gene match: 5. CDR3 length equals 15 residues. Germline lookup yields CDR1 WNHNN and CDR2 SYGVQD (reference sequence). The DNA for the CDR3 is TGCGCCAGCAGTGGAAGGGACAGCGACACCGGGGAGCTGTTTTTT. The encoded protein is CASSGRDSDTGELFF.